Described below is a single T cell receptor beta chain sequence and its context. Its antigen is not identified. The sample originates from a study of OX40 agonist ivuxolimab in advanced cancers. Regarding the study as a whole: CD8+ T cells averaged more expanded clones than CD4+. Doses of 0.1 to 3.0 mg/kg were accompanied by clonal expansion of CD4+ and CD8+ blood T cells by week 6. Low normalized T-cell clonal expansion also characterized some of the nonresponders.

Method: immunoSEQ multiplex PCR; TCRdb's copy keeps in-frame clones and lacks some. Here the sample spans approximately 73,000 clones, roughly 90% being singletons. V gave up 0 bases and J gave up 5 bases; unmatched junction bases: 4. The CDR3 is 14 residues long. CDR1 and CDR2 (germline): SGHAT, FQNNGV. The chain recombines TRBV11-2 with TRBJ2-7; 7 bases are shared with TRBD2. The specimen was CD4+ or CD8+ T cells sorted from blood, collected in a trial of the OX40 agonist ivuxolimab. This TCR was recovered from an adult with an advanced solid tumor such as melanoma, head and neck, liver or kidney cancer. This chain's CDR3 is CASSLDRGGDEQYF. CDR3 coding DNA: TGTGCCAGCAGCTTAGATCGGGGAGGGGACGAGCAGTACTTC. The full variable domain, with the rest looked up from reference TRBV11-2 and TRBJ2-7, is EAGVAQSPRYKIIEKRQSVAFWCNPISGHATLYWYQQILGQGPKLLIQFQNNGVVDDSQLPKDRFSAERLKGVDSTLKIQPAKLEDSAVYLCASSLDRGGDEQYFGPGTRLTVT.